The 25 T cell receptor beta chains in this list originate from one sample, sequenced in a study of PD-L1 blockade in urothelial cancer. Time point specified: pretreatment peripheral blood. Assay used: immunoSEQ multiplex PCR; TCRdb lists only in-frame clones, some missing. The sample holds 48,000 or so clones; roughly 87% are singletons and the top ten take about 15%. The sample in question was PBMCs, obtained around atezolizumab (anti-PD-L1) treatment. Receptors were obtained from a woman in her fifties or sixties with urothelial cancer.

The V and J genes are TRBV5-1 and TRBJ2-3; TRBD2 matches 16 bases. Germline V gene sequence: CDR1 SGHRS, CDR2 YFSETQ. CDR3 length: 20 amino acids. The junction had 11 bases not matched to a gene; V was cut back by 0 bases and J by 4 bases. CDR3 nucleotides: TGCGCCAGCAGCTTGGTCCCGGGACTAGCGGGAGGGCCTAATTCAGATACGCAGTATTTT. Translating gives CASSLVPGLAGGPNSDTQYF.

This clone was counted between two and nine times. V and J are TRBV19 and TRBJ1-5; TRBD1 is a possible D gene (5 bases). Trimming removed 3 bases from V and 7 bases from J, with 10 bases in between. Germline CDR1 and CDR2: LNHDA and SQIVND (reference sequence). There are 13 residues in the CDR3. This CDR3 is CASSMAGLQPQHF. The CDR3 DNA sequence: TGTGCCAGTAGTATGGCAGGGCTCCAGCCCCAGCATTTT.

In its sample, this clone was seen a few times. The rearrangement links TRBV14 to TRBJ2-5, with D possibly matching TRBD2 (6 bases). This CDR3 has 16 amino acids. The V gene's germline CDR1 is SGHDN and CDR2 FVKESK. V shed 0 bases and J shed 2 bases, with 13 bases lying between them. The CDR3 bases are TGTGCCAGCAGCCAAGATCGCGGACTACTACAAGAGACCCAGTACTTC. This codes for CASSQDRGLLQETQYF.

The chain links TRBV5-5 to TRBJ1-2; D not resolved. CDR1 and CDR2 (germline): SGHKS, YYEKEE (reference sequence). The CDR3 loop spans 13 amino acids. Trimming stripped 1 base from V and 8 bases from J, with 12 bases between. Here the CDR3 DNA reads TGTGCCAGCAGCTTGACGGAGTCTGAGGGCTACACCTTC. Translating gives CASSLTESEGYTF.

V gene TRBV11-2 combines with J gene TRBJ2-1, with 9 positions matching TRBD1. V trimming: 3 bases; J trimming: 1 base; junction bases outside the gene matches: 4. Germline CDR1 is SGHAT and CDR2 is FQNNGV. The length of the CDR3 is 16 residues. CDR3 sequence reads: CASSLRGTGSYNEQFF. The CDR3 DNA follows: TGTGCCAGCAGCTTGCGTGGGACAGGGTCCTACAATGAGCAGTTCTTC.

In DNA form, the CDR3 reads TGTGCCAGCAGGGGTACAGGGAGTACTGAAGCTTTCTTT. It encodes CASRGTGSTEAFF. The V and J genes are TRBV25-1 and TRBJ1-1; TRBD1 is a possible D gene (6 bases). This CDR3 comprises 13 residues. With 6 bases removed from V and 5 bases from J, the gap between germline ends came to 13 bases. Germline V gene data show CDR1 as MGHDK and CDR2 as SYGVNS.

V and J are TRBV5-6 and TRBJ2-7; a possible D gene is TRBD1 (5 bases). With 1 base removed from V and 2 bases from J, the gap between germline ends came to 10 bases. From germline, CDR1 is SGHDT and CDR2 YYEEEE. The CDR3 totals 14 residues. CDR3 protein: CASSLLGRAYEQYF. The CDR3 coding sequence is TGTGCCAGCAGCTTGTTAGGCAGGGCCTACGAGCAGTACTTC.

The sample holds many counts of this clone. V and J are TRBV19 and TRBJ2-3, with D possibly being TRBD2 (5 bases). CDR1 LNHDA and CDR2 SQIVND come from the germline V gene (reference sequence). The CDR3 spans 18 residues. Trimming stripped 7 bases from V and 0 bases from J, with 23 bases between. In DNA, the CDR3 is TGTGCCAGTAAGAGGTTGGGCGGGCTCCCGTCTAGCACAGATACGCAGTATTTT. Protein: CASKRLGGLPSSTDTQYF. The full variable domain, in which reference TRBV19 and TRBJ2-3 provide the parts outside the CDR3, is DGGITQSPKYLFRKEGQNVTLSCEQNLNHDAMYWYRQDPGQGLRLIYYSQIVNDFQKGDIAEGYSVSREKKESFPLTVTSAQKNPTAFYLCASKRLGGLPSSTDTQYFGPGTRLTVL.

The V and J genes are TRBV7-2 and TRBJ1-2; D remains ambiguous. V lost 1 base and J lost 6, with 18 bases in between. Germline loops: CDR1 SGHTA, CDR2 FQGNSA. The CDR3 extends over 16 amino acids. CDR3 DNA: TGTGCCAGCAGCTTAGGGTCTCGAGCCGGTTTCGATGGCTACACCTTC. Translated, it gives CASSLGSRAGFDGYTF. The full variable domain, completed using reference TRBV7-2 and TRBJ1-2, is GAGVSQSPSNKVTEKGKDVELRCDPISGHTALYWYRQSLGQGLEFLIYFQGNSAPDKSGLPSDRFSAERTGGSVSTLTIQRTQQEDSAVYLCASSLGSRAGFDGYTFGSGTRLTVV.

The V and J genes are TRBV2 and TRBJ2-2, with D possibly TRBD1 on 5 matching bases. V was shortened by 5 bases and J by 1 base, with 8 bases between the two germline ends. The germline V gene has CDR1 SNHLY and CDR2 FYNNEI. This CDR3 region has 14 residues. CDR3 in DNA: TGTGCCAGCAGTACTACAGGGAACACCGGGGAGCTGTTTTTT. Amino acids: CASSTTGNTGELFF.

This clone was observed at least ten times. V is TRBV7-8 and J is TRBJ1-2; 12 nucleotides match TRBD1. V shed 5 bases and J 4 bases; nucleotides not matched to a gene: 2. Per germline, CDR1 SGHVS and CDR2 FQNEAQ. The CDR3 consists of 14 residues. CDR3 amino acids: CASSRGQGAYGYTF. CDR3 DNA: TGTGCCAGCAGCCGGGGACAGGGGGCCTATGGCTACACCTTC.

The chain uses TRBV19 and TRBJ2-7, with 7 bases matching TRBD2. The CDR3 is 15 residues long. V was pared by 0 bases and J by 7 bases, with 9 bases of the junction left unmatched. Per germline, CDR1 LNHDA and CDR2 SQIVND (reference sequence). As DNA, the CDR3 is TGTGCCAGTAGTATAGACCCGGGAGGTGTGAGGGAGCAGTACTTC. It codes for CASSIDPGGVREQYF.

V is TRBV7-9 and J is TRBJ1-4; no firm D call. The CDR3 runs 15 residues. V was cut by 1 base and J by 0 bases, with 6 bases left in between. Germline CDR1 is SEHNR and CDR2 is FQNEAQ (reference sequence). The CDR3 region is CASSLGRTTNEKLFF. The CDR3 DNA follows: TGTGCCAGCAGCTTAGGGAGGACAACTAATGAAAAACTGTTTTTT.

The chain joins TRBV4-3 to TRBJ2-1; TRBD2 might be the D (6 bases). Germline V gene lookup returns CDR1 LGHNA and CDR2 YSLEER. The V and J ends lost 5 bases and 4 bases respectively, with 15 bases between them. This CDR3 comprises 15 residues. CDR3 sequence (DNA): TGCGCCAGCAGCATGACTAGGTTTGAGTACAATGAGCAGTTCTTC. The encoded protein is CASSMTRFEYNEQFF.

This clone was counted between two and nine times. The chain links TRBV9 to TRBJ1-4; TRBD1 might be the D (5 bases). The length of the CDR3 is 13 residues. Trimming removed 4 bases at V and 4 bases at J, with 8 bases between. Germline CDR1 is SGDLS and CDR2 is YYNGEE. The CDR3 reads CASSSTVNEKLFF. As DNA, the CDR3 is TGTGCCAGCAGCTCGACAGTTAATGAAAAACTGTTTTTT.

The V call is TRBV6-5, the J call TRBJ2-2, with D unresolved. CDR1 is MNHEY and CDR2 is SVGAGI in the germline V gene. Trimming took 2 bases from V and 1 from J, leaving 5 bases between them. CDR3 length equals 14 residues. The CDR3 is CASSYGMNTGELFF. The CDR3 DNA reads TGTGCCAGCAGTTACGGCATGAACACCGGGGAGCTGTTTTTT.

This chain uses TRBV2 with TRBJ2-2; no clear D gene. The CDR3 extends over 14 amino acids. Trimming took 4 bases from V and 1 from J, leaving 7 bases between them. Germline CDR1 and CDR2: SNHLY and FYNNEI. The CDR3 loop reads CASSVNRNTGELFF. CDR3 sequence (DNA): TGTGCCAGCAGTGTTAACAGGAACACCGGGGAGCTGTTTTTT.

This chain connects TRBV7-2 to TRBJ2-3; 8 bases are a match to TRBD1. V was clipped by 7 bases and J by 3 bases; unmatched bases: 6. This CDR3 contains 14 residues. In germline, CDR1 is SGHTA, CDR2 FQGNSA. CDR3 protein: CASTPGGSTDTQYF. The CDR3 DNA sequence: TGTGCCAGCACCCCAGGGGGCTCGACAGATACGCAGTATTTT.

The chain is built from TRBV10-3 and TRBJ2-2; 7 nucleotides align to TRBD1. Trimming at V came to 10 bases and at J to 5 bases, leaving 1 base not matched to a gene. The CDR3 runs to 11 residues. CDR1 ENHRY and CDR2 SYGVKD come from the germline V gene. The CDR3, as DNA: TGTGCCACGACAGGGACCGGGGAGCTGTTTTTT. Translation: CATTGTGELFF.

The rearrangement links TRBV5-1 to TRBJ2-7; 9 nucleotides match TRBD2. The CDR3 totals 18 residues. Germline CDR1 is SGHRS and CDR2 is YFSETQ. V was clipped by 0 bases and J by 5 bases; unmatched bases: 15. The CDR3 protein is CASSLVRLAGSSVNEQYF. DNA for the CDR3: TGCGCCAGCAGCTTGGTTCGGCTAGCGGGAAGTAGTGTTAACGAGCAGTACTTC.

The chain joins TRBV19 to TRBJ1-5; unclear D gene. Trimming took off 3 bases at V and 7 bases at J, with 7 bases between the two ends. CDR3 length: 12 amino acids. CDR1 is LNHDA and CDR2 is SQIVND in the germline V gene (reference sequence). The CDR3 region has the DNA TGTGCCAGTAGTATTGAGGGACAGCCCCAGCATTTT. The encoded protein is CASSIEGQPQHF.

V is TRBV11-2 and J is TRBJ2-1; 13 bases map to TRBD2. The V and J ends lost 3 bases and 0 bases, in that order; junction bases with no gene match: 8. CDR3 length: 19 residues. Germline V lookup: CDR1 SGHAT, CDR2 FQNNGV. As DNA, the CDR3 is TGTGCCAGCAGCTTCAGCACTAGCGGGAGGGTCAGCTCCTACAATGAGCAGTTCTTC. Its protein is CASSFSTSGRVSSYNEQFF.

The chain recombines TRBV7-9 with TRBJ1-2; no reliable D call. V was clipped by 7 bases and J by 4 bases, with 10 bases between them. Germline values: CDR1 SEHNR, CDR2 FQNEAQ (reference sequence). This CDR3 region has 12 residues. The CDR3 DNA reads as TGTGCCAGCACCGTGAGCCCCTATGGCTACACCTTC. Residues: CASTVSPYGYTF.

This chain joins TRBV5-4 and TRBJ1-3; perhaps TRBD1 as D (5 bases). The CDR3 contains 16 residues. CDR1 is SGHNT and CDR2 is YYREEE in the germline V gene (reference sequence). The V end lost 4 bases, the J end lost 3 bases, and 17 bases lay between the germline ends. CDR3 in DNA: TGTGCCAGCAGCCCGGCGGGGGGGACCTTTGGAAACACCATATATTTT. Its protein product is CASSPAGGTFGNTIYF.

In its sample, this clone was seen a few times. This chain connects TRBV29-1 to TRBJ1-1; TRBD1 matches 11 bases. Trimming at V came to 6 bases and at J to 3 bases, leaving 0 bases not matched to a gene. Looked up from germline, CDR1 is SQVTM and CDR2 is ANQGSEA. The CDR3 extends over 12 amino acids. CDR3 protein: CSVGQGDTEAFF. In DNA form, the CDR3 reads TGCAGCGTGGGACAGGGGGACACTGAAGCTTTCTTT.